Reported below is one T cell receptor beta chain. These data belong to a study of blood T cell repertoires in COVID-19. Overall study: The United States, Italy and Spain supplied acute and convalescent COVID-19 samples.

In the original processing: From reference gene primer amplification, estimates of nucleated cell counts were derived. Repertoires were generated with immunoSEQ multiplex PCR, while TCRdb's copy carries only in-frame clones and drops some. V, J and clone size were drawn from that table, and D and trimming were deduced from the DNA. The sample shows around 300,000 clones, approximately 90% of them seen only once. The germline gives CDR1 SEHNR, CDR2 FQNEAQ (reference sequence). J lost 5 bases, V lost 5 bases, and 6 bases had no gene match. The CDR3 contains 15 residues. Patients from Seattle were sampled longitudinally, starting during active infection.

This chain uses TRBV7-9 with TRBJ1-4; TRBD1 matches at 9 bases. What was sequenced was peripheral blood. The source of this sequence is a woman in her fifties or sixties with COVID-19, enrolled during active disease. The CDR3 coding sequence is TGTGCCAGCAGCCCGACAGGGGGATGGAATGAAAAACTGTTTTTT. Its protein product is CASSPTGGWNEKLFF.